The present entry profiles one TCR beta chain with its context. Participants were placed into cohorts based on the clinical history they reported. The data were taken from a study of blood T cell repertoires in COVID-19. The wider study: The samples span acute and convalescent COVID-19 from the United States, Italy and Spain. T cells, B-cell-depleted T cells, or PBMCs supplied cDNA or gDNA.

In the original analysis: How many nucleated cells were present was estimated from reference gene primer amplification. Sequenced by immunoSEQ multiplex PCR; TCRdb stores in-frame clones only, minus some. That table gives V, J and clone size, and the DNA gave D and trimming. There are 300,000 to 450,000 clones in the sample; about 90% occur only once, and approximately 1.3% lies in the top ten. V was shortened by 6 bases and J by 3 bases, with 15 bases between the two germline ends. Germline loops: CDR1 MNHEY, CDR2 SMNVEV (reference sequence). The CDR3 contains 14 residues. Sequencing used PBMCs or T cells enriched from blood (not recorded which). The V and J genes are TRBV27 and TRBJ2-7; tentatively, D is TRBD1 (7 bases). This sequence was found in a man aged 25 to 40 who had recovered from COVID-19. CDR3 nucleotides: TGTGCCAGCAGGCGGGACAGCCTAGTCTACGAGCAGTACTTC. Its translation is CASRRDSLVYEQYF.